The 7 T cell receptor beta chains below come from one sample, sequenced in a study of CD8+CD57+ T cells in acquired aplastic anemia. Sequencing involved patients with CD8+CD57+ cell expansion previously shown by flow cytometry. The study profiled TCR beta VDJ and CDR3 using genomic DNA as template. In TCRdb, the reads were re-called with MiXCR into one record per CDR3 protein. This sample has about 180,000 distinct CDR3 sequences; 48% occur once, and the top ten carry around 1.8%. Sequencing input: sorted CD4+, CD8+, or CD8+CD57+ T cells (not recorded which) from PBMCs. Every receptor here comes from a human donor with aplastic anemia.

The chain couples TRBV5-1 to TRBJ1-2; D ambiguous. CDR3 length: 14 amino acids. Trimming cost V 9 bases and J 0 bases, with 15 bases left between them. CDR1 SGHRS and CDR2 YFSETQ come from the germline V gene. CDR3 region: CATSRLPANYGYTF. In DNA, the CDR3 is TGCGCCACGTCACGACTTCCAGCTAACTATGGCTACACCTTC.

This clonotype was counted ten times or more. The rearrangement joins TRBV5-1 to TRBJ2-4; D possibly uses TRBD1 or TRBD2 (5 bases each). V was cut by 0 bases and J by 9 bases, with 10 bases left in between. The CDR3 totals 13 residues. In germline, CDR1 is SGHRS, CDR2 YFSETQ. As DNA, the CDR3 is TGCGCCAGCAGCTTGGCCGAGGGGAGCATTCAGTACTTC. This sequence encodes CASSLAEGSIQYF.

This clonotype was seen ten or more times. This chain links TRBV5-1 with TRBJ2-1; D is unresolved. CDR1 is SGHRS, CDR2 YFSETQ, per germline. This CDR3 is built from 13 residues. With 3 bases removed from V and 5 bases from J, the gap between germline ends came to 9 bases. CDR3 sequence (DNA): TGCGCCAGCAGCTCAGTGACAAACAATGAGCAGTTCTTC. Translating it yields CASSSVTNNEQFF.

This clonotype was picked up many times. V usage is TRBV24-1 and J usage is TRBJ2-7; D might be TRBD1 (6 bases). Germline assignment: CDR1 KGHDR and CDR2 SFDVKD. Trimming cost V 5 bases and J 2 bases, with 21 bases left between them. This CDR3 has 17 residues. The CDR3 loop reads CATSGRGEGYNTYEQYF. CDR3 bases: TGTGCCACCAGTGGCAGGGGTGAAGGTTATAACACCTACGAGCAGTACTTC.

This clonotype was seen only a few times. The chain is built from TRBV20-1 and TRBJ1-6, with unresolved D. V lost 2 bases and J 6 bases, leaving 2 bases between the germline ends. This CDR3 has 11 residues. Germline V gives CDR1 DFQATT, CDR2 SNEGSKA (reference sequence). CDR3 residues: CSARINSPLHF. CDR3 nucleotides: TGCAGTGCTAGAATTAATTCACCCCTCCACTTT.

Remarks on this clonotype: This clone may be a read error of a much larger clone one base away. The chain links TRBV2 to TRBJ2-5; weak D call: TRBD1 (5 bases). The germline V gene encodes CDR1 SNHLY and CDR2 FYNNEI. The CDR3 has 15 residues. CDR3 in amino acids: CASSQGARYQEAQYF. In nucleotides, the CDR3 is TGTGCCAGCAGCCAAGGGGCTAGGTACCAAGAGGCCCAGTACTTC.

This clonotype was seen only a few times. This chain links TRBV24-1 with TRBJ1-2; unclear D gene. V shed 3 bases and J shed 5 bases, with 12 bases lying between them. From germline, CDR1 is KGHDR and CDR2 SFDVKD. The CDR3 has 14 residues. This CDR3 is CATSDRLGDYGYTF. DNA for the CDR3: TGTGCCACCAGTGATCGTCTCGGCGATTATGGCTACACCTTC.